This is a list of T cell receptor beta chains from one sample in a study of blood T cell repertoires in COVID-19. The table came from immunoSEQ multiplex PCR; TCRdb's copy has only in-frame clones and leaves some out. The sample lists about 26,000 clones; roughly 90% were seen once. Sequences were obtained from peripheral blood. Every receptor here comes from a woman aged 55-70 years with active COVID-19. Both conserved end residues are part of each CDR3. D genes are given only for firm matches. Clone size is shown for a subset of rows, as once, few, many or a class of expanded clone.

TRBV27,TRBD2,NA,TRBJ2-1,CASTPGGAPLLGEQFF,TGTGCCAGCACCCCCGGGGGGGCTCCGCTTTTGGGGGAGCAGTTCTTC
TRBV10-3,TRBD2,NA,TRBJ2-2,CATRLAPNTGELFF,TGTGCCACCCGACTAGCTCCTAACACCGGGGAGCTGTTTTTT
TRBV9,NA,NA,TRBJ2-3,CASSPGGTTDTQYF,TGTGCCAGCAGCCCAGGGGGGACCACAGATACGCAGTATTTT
TRBV18,NA,NA,TRBJ1-3,CASSPTGGQLGNTIYF,TGTGCCAGCTCACCAACCGGGGGGCAATTGGGAAACACCATATATTTT
TRBV6-6,TRBD1,NA,TRBJ1-5,CASSPGGFQPQHF,TGTGCCAGCAGTCCAGGGGGATTTCAGCCCCAGCATTTT
TRBV27,TRBD1,NA,TRBJ2-7,CASSLDRGAYEQYF,TGTGCCAGCAGTCTGGACAGGGGTGCCTACGAGCAGTACTTC
TRBV6-2/TRBV6-3,NA,few,TRBJ2-5,CASSQGKTQYF,TGTGCCAGCAGCCAGGGGAAGACCCAGTACTTC
TRBV25-1,NA,NA,TRBJ1-3,CASSEGRREHLENTIYF,TGTGCCAGCAGTGAAGGAAGGCGGGAGCACCTGGAAAACACCATATATTTT
TRBV25-1,TRBD2,NA,TRBJ2-3,CASRGGDTQYF,TGTGCCAGCAGGGGGGGGGATACGCAGTATTTT
TRBV5-4,NA,once,TRBJ2-3,CASSLVRGGADTQYF,TGTGCCAGCAGCTTGGTGAGGGGGGGTGCAGATACGCAGTATTTT
TRBV19,NA,NA,TRBJ1-4,CASSTFGGAATNEKLFF,TGTGCCAGTAGCACCTTCGGGGGGGCTGCAACTAATGAAAAACTGTTTTTT
TRBV4-1,NA,few,TRBJ1-3,CASSQGGGTGNTIYF,TGCGCCAGCAGCCAAGGTGGGGGGACTGGAAACACCATATATTTT
TRBV7-9,TRBD1,once,TRBJ1-1,CASSTYRGQNTEAFF,TGTGCCAGCAGCACATACAGGGGGCAGAACACTGAAGCTTTCTTT
TRBV2,NA,NA,TRBJ1-4,CASSRDSPNEKLFF,TGTGCCAGCAGCCGAGACAGCCCTAATGAAAAACTGTTTTTT
TRBV30,NA,few,TRBJ1-6,CAWRAGGNSPLHF,TGTGCCTGGAGGGCGGGAGGTAATTCACCCCTCCACTTT
TRBV29-1,TRBD1,NA,TRBJ2-1,CSGRQGGAYNEQFF,TGCAGCGGCAGACAGGGGGGGGCTTACAATGAGCAGTTCTTC
TRBV28,TRBD2,once,TRBJ2-7,CASRPPGWRGTYEQYF,TGTGCCAGCAGACCCCCGGGGTGGCGGGGGACCTACGAGCAGTACTTC
TRBV7-2,NA,NA,TRBJ2-7,CASSLRARTASYEQYF,TGTGCCAGCAGCTTGAGGGCCCGGACAGCCTCCTACGAGCAGTACTTC
TRBV6-5,NA,NA,TRBJ2-5,CASSYTYPREETQYF,TGTGCCAGCAGTTACACCTACCCTCGGGAAGAGACCCAGTACTTC
TRBV6-5,NA,NA,TRBJ1-1,CASSPDRSTEAFF,TGTGCCAGCAGCCCAGACAGGTCCACTGAAGCTTTCTTT
TRBV24-1,TRBD1,NA,TRBJ1-2,CATSATDRGHYGYTF,TGTGCCACCAGTGCGACTGACAGGGGCCACTATGGCTACACCTTC
TRBV29-1,NA,NA,TRBJ2-5,CSVVERAGRETQYF,TGCAGCGTTGTGGAGCGGGCCGGCCGGGAGACCCAGTACTTC
TRBV19,NA,NA,TRBJ2-7,CASSMGSGDSYEQYF,TGTGCCAGTAGTATGGGATCGGGGGATTCCTACGAGCAGTACTTC
TRBV4-3,NA,NA,TRBJ2-1,CASSQEGYPSRNEQFF,TGCGCCAGCAGCCAAGAGGGGTATCCTAGCCGCAATGAGCAGTTCTTC
TRBV15,NA,NA,TRBJ2-5,CATSLIRGETQYF,TGTGCCACCAGCCTGATACGGGGGGAGACCCAGTACTTC
TRBV2,TRBD1,NA,TRBJ1-4,CASSELAGQGIGNEKLFF,TGTGCCAGCAGTGAGTTGGCGGGACAGGGGATCGGTAATGAAAAACTGTTTTTT
TRBV28,TRBD2,few,TRBJ2-1,CASSAGIGLAETNYNEQFF,TGTGCCAGCAGCGCGGGGATTGGACTAGCTGAAACCAACTACAATGAGCAGTTCTTC
TRBV19,NA,NA,TRBJ1-1,CASSVQMNTEAFF,TGTGCCAGTAGTGTCCAGATGAACACTGAAGCTTTCTTT
TRBV10-3,NA,NA,TRBJ1-1,CAIRDREDTEAFF,TGTGCCATCAGGGACAGAGAAGACACTGAAGCTTTCTTT
TRBV15,NA,once,TRBJ1-4,CATSRDRRGEKLFF,TGTGCCACCAGCAGAGACCGCAGAGGTGAAAAACTGTTTTTT
TRBV6-5,NA,once,TRBJ1-2,CASSLTVNYGYTF,TGTGCCAGCAGCCTTACGGTCAACTATGGCTACACCTTC
TRBV5-1,TRBD1,NA,TRBJ1-6,CASSPEDRGGSPLHF,TGCGCCAGCAGCCCTGAGGACAGGGGAGGATCACCCCTCCACTTT
TRBV7-9,TRBD2,few,TRBJ2-7,CASSLPGAGGEQYF,TGTGCCAGCAGCTTACCCGGAGCGGGGGGTGAGCAGTACTTC
TRBV5-5,NA,NA,TRBJ1-5,CASSFLDSNQPQHF,TGTGCCAGCAGCTTTTTAGATAGCAATCAGCCCCAGCATTTT
TRBV5-1,TRBD1,NA,TRBJ2-7,CASSAQGARITPYEQYF,TGCGCCAGCAGTGCACAGGGGGCGCGGATTACCCCCTACGAGCAGTACTTC
TRBV18,TRBD1,few,TRBJ2-7,CASSPETGGSGEQYF,TGTGCCAGCTCACCTGAGACAGGGGGATCTGGAGAGCAGTACTTC
TRBV7-9,NA,once,TRBJ2-1,CASRFDRFGYHEQFF,TGTGCCAGCAGGTTTGACAGGTTCGGTTACCATGAGCAGTTCTTC
TRBV18,TRBD2,NA,TRBJ2-7,CASSPLGLAGRQGGEQYF,TGTGCCAGCTCACCACTGGGGCTAGCGGGACGCCAGGGGGGCGAGCAGTACTTC
TRBV18,TRBD2,NA,TRBJ2-1,CASSPRIAGDSGNEQFF,TGTGCCAGCTCACCACGGATAGCGGGAGACTCGGGCAATGAGCAGTTCTTC
TRBV28,TRBD2,NA,TRBJ2-1,CASGGLAPLNEQFF,TGTGCCAGCGGAGGACTAGCCCCTTTGAATGAGCAGTTCTTC
TRBV5-5,TRBD1,NA,TRBJ2-3,CASSSWTGADTQYF,TGTGCCAGCAGCTCGTGGACAGGGGCAGATACGCAGTATTTT
TRBV4-1,TRBD2,NA,TRBJ2-3,CASSQVAGARPDTQYF,TGCGCCAGCAGCCAAGTGGCGGGAGCTCGGCCAGATACGCAGTATTTT
TRBV9,TRBD2,once,TRBJ2-2,CASSVGGVGELFF,TGTGCCAGCAGCGTGGGAGGGGTCGGGGAGCTGTTTTTT
TRBV6-1,NA,NA,TRBJ1-1,CASSEALEAFF,TGTGCCAGCAGTGAAGCGCTAGAAGCTTTCTTT
TRBV9,NA,NA,TRBJ2-1,CASNQRGPYNEQFF,TGTGCCAGCAACCAAAGGGGTCCCTACAATGAGCAGTTCTTC
TRBV6-5,TRBD1,NA,TRBJ1-1,CATARGRNTEAFF,TGTGCCACCGCGAGGGGGCGGAACACTGAAGCTTTCTTT
TRBV6-5,TRBD1,NA,TRBJ2-1,CASSLGQGDNEQFF,TGTGCCAGCAGCTTGGGACAGGGAGATAATGAGCAGTTCTTC
TRBV30,NA,once,TRBJ2-1,CAWSPVSSYNEQFF,TGTGCCTGGAGCCCAGTAAGCTCCTACAATGAGCAGTTCTTC
TRBV7-2,TRBD2,NA,TRBJ2-5,CASSRTWTREETQYF,TGTGCCAGCAGCCGTACATGGACTAGGGAAGAGACCCAGTACTTC
TRBV19,NA,NA,TRBJ2-1,CASRDKPGDEQFF,TGTGCCAGTAGGGACAAACCTGGGGATGAGCAGTTCTTC
TRBV28,TRBD1,NA,TRBJ2-7,CASSSGTVPYEQYF,TGTGCCAGCAGTTCAGGGACAGTACCCTACGAGCAGTACTTC
TRBV30,TRBD1,NA,TRBJ2-7,CAWNPGQGYEQYF,TGTGCCTGGAATCCGGGACAGGGGTACGAGCAGTACTTC
TRBV28,NA,few,TRBJ1-1,CASSAGGSMNTEAFF,TGTGCCAGCAGTGCCGGGGGATCCATGAACACTGAAGCTTTCTTT
TRBV28,NA,NA,TRBJ1-2,CATQPRGTYYGYTF,TGTGCCACCCAGCCACGGGGGACGTACTATGGCTACACCTTC
TRBV7-8,TRBD2,NA,TRBJ2-1,CASSQMGSGVYNEQFF,TGTGCCAGCAGCCAGATGGGGAGCGGGGTCTACAATGAGCAGTTCTTC
TRBV7-6,TRBD1,NA,TRBJ1-6,CASSGGTGNNSPLHF,TGTGCCAGCAGCGGCGGGACAGGGAATAATTCACCCCTCCACTTT
TRBV6-7,NA,NA,TRBJ2-2,CARRVREPAELFF,TGTGCCAGACGGGTGAGGGAACCGGCGGAGCTGTTTTTT
TRBV28,TRBD1,NA,TRBJ1-2,CASSLWDRALYGYTF,TGTGCCAGCAGTTTATGGGACAGGGCCCTCTATGGCTACACCTTC
TRBV19,TRBD2,NA,TRBJ2-3,CASIGGRSTDTQYF,TGTGCCAGTATAGGCGGGAGGTCGACAGATACGCAGTATTTT